This entry is about one TCR beta chain. Its antigen is undetermined. V lost 8 bases and J lost 1, with 10 bases in between. The CDR3 consists of 13 residues. The V gene's germline CDR1 is SGHTA and CDR2 FQGNSA. The source of the sample is a study of vaccination and CD4 T cells after COVID-19. Study-level information: After nasal swab PCR-confirmed SARS-CoV-2, about ten convalescents had mild disease and one severe. Sampling that followed vaccination took place a median roughly 69 days after dose two, within a range of 14 to 241.

With the Oncomine TCR Beta short-read assay, DNA from cultured CD4+ T cells was sequenced. TCRdb re-called the PCR reads with MiXCR, one entry per CDR3 protein. The table includes 20,000 or so distinct CDR3 sequences, under 70% detected once. Treatment meaning: approximately nine-day PBMC culture with coronavirus spike peptide pools or control peptides (ViraFEST assay). Sequenced sample: CD4+ T cells from blood, cultured in vitro. This receptor was obtained from a human donor who had recovered from COVID-19. The V gene is TRBV7-2, the J gene TRBJ2-3; D not certain. CDR3 loop: CASGVLGTDTQYF. The DNA of the CDR3 is TGTGCCAGCGGCGTCCTCGGCACAGATACGCAGTATTTT.